The following is a T cell receptor beta chain sequence with its context. The sample is drawn from a study of blood T cell repertoires in COVID-19. Study in general: Acute-phase and convalescent COVID-19 samples originated in the United States, Italy and Spain. PBMCs, B-cell-depleted T cells, or T cells provided the cDNA or gDNA that made up the material.

CDR1 SNHLY and CDR2 FYNNEI come from the germline V gene. The CDR3 is 12 residues long. V lost 7 bases to trimming and J lost 8 bases, with 14 bases between them. It was during active infection that Seattle patients were enrolled and then longitudinally followed. Authors' data handling: Amplified reference gene primers provided the basis for estimating nucleated cell counts. Measured with immunoSEQ multiplex PCR; TCRdb has only the in-frame clones, and not every one. V and J calls and clone size are given by that table; D and trimming were obtained from the DNA. This table has tens of thousands of clones, 91% appearing once.

The sample was peripheral blood. J is TRBJ1-2 and V is TRBV2; TRBD1 is a possible D gene (5 bases). The TCR was taken from a man aged 40-50 years with COVID-19, enrolled during active disease. The chain's CDR3 is CASNRDSRGYTF. CDR3 sequence (DNA): TGTGCCAGCAACCGGGACTCCAGGGGCTACACCTTC. Supplemented by reference TRBV2 and TRBJ1-2, the full variable domain reads EPEVTQTPSHQVTQMGQEVILRCVPISNHLYFYWYRQILGQKVEFLVSFYNNEISEKSEIFDDQFSVERPDGSNFTLKIRSTKLEDSAMYFCASNRDSRGYTFGSGTRLTVV.